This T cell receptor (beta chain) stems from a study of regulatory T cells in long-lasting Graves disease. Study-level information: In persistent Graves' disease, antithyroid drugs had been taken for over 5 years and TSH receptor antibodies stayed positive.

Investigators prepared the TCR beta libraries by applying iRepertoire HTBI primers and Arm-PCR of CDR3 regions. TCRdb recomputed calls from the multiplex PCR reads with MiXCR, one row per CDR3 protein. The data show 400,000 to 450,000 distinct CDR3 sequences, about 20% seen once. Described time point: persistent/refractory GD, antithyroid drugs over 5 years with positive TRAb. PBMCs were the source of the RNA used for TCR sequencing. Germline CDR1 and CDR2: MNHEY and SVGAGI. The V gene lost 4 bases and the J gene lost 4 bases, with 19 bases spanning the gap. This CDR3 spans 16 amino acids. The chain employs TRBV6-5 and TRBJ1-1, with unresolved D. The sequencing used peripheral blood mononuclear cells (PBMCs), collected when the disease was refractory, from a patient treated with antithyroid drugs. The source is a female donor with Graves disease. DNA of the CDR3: TGTGCCAGCAGTTCCACAATACCGGGAGCAGGCACTGAAGCTTTCTTT. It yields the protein CASSSTIPGAGTEAFF.